The 3 T cell receptor beta chains below come from one sample, sequenced in a study of radiation and T cells in renal cell carcinoma. Time point reported: blood 4 weeks post-SBRT, at nephrectomy. Treatment meaning: 15 Gy SBRT to primary tumor, nephrectomy 4 weeks later. Clones were read by immunoSEQ multiplex PCR, and TCRdb kept only the in-frame ones, dropping some. The table lists around 99,000 clones, 65% to 90% of them singletons. This specimen consisted of blood, obtained from a patient whose treatment included radiotherapy and nephrectomy. The receptors originated from a man aged 55 to 70 with renal cell carcinoma.

The CDR3 region is CASSSPGRGHQETQYF. DNA for the CDR3: TGTGCCAGCAGTTCCCCGGGAAGGGGCCACCAAGAGACCCAGTACTTC. The V call is TRBV27, the J call TRBJ2-5; D could derive from TRBD1 or TRBD2 (5 bases each). V lost 4 bases to trimming and J lost 0 bases, with 15 bases between them. Germline V lookup: CDR1 MNHEY, CDR2 SMNVEV (reference sequence). The CDR3 has 16 amino acids.

The chain employs TRBV28 and TRBJ1-5; D is unclear. V lost 2 bases and J 1 base, leaving 6 bases between the germline ends. Germline-derived CDR1 and CDR2 are MDHEN and SYDVKM. This CDR3 comprises 14 residues. CDR3 residues: CASSLGQSNQPQHF. CDR3 nucleotides: TGTGCCAGCAGTTTAGGGCAGAGCAATCAGCCCCAGCATTTT.

V gene TRBV2 combines with J gene TRBJ1-3; D ambiguous. The CDR3 covers 14 residues. The germline V gene encodes CDR1 SNHLY and CDR2 FYNNEI. V gave up 3 bases and J gave up 2 bases, with 8 bases separating them. CDR3 sequence: CASSDPITGNTIYF. The CDR3 DNA reads TGTGCCAGCAGTGATCCAATCACTGGAAACACCATATATTTT.